One sample yielded the 20 T cell receptor beta chains listed below, sequenced in a study of cytomegalovirus exposure and HLA in healthy donors. 13 Jbeta primers and 60 Vbeta primers were used for the PCR. TCRdb keeps only in-frame clones here, not all; method: immunoSEQ multiplex PCR. Here the sample spans 150,000 to 180,000 clones, over 70% being singletons. The specimen sequenced was PBMCs. The origin of the receptors is a man aged 25-45 years in good health and CMV-seronegative.

The chain combines TRBV7-3 with TRBJ2-5; D is undetermined. The V end lost 7 bases, the J end lost 5 bases, and 5 bases lay between the germline ends. Looked up from germline, CDR1 is SGHTA and CDR2 is FQGTGA. This CDR3 spans 10 amino acids. The CDR3 DNA is TGTGCCAGCAACTGGGAGACCCAGTACTTC. It encodes CASNWETQYF.

The rearrangement uses TRBV28 and TRBJ2-5; 12 bases fit TRBD2. Germline loops: CDR1 MDHEN, CDR2 SYDVKM. The CDR3 consists of 14 residues. V dropped 6 bases and J dropped 3; count of bases not matched to a gene: 2. For the CDR3, the DNA is TGTGCCAGCAGACGACTAGCGGGGGAAGAGACCCAGTACTTC. Translation: CASRRLAGEETQYF.

This clone was detected a few times. The CDR3 spells CASSVEGAGLNTEAFF. Here the CDR3 DNA reads TGTGCCAGCAGCGTAGAAGGGGCAGGACTGAACACTGAAGCTTTCTTT. The V gene is TRBV9, the J gene TRBJ1-1; weak D call: TRBD1 (5 bases). V was pared by 0 bases and J by 0 bases, with 12 bases between. This CDR3 has 16 residues. CDR1 and CDR2 from the germline V gene are SGDLS and YYNGEE.

The J gene is TRBJ1-1, the V gene TRBV19; 8 positions match TRBD1. Germline V gene sequence: CDR1 LNHDA, CDR2 SQIVND (reference sequence). This CDR3 region has 16 residues. V shed 4 bases, J shed 0 bases, and the junction held 7 bases outside the gene matches. CDR3 sequence reads: CASSTGGVRMNTEAFF. CDR3 in DNA: TGTGCCAGTAGTACAGGGGGCGTCCGAATGAACACTGAAGCTTTCTTT.

The chain employs TRBV28 and TRBJ2-2, with D tentatively TRBD2 (6 bases). The CDR3 covers 21 residues. Between the trimmed V and J ends, which lost 3 bases and 3 bases, there was a span of 29 bases. Looked up from germline, CDR1 is MDHEN and CDR2 is SYDVKM. In DNA form, the CDR3 reads TGTGCCAGCAGTTTTGTTCGGGGTTCTTTTAACGGGGGAGGTCACACCGGGGAGCTGTTTTTT. Residues: CASSFVRGSFNGGGHTGELFF.

In nucleotides, the CDR3 is TGTGCCAGCAGTGAAGCTACAGGGGAGTACTTC. This encodes CASSEATGEYF. The chain couples TRBV6-1 to TRBJ2-5; 7 positions agree with TRBD1. The CDR3 covers 11 residues. Germline loops: CDR1 MNHNS, CDR2 SASEGT. Losses at the gene ends were 0 bases for V and 12 bases for J; bases not matched to a gene: 1.

This chain connects TRBV6-5 to TRBJ1-4; TRBD1 agrees at 7 bases. The CDR3 contains 15 residues. V shed 0 bases and J 8 bases; nucleotides not matched to a gene: 6. Per the germline V gene, CDR1 is MNHEY and CDR2 is SVGAGI. CDR3 nucleotides: TGTGCCAGCAGTTACTCCGACAGGGATAGCGAAAAACTGTTTTTT. Encoded protein: CASSYSDRDSEKLFF.

The chain couples TRBV30 to TRBJ2-1; 10 bases are shared with TRBD2. V was clipped by 3 bases and J by 5 bases; unmatched bases: 7. Per germline, CDR1 GTSNPN and CDR2 SVGIG (reference sequence). The CDR3 contains 15 residues. The CDR3, as DNA: TGTGCCTGGAGCCTAACTAGCGGGGTGCACAATGAGCAGTTCTTC. Translation gives CAWSLTSGVHNEQFF.

The J gene is TRBJ2-5, the V gene TRBV7-9; 7 bases are shared with TRBD1. This CDR3 spans 16 amino acids. The J segment lost 2 bases and the V segment lost 5 bases, leaving 11 bases of the junction unmatched. In germline, CDR1 is SEHNR, CDR2 FQNEAQ (reference sequence). Written as DNA, the CDR3 is TGTGCCAGCAGCCTCCGACAGGGAGACAGGCAAGAGACCCAGTACTTC. Its protein is CASSLRQGDRQETQYF.

This chain uses TRBV7-2 with TRBJ1-2; D remains ambiguous. The V gene's germline CDR1 is SGHTA and CDR2 FQGNSA. This CDR3 region has 15 residues. Trimming removed 2 bases from V and 6 bases from J, with 16 bases in between. The DNA for the CDR3 is TGTGCCAGCAGCTTAAGCGCGATGGGAGTGGATGGCTACACCTTC. Residues: CASSLSAMGVDGYTF.

The V gene is TRBV4-3, the J gene TRBJ1-2, with D hard to call. Germline CDR1 reads LGHNA; CDR2 reads YSLEER. V was trimmed by 3 bases and J by 8 bases, leaving 10 bases between them. CDR3 length equals 12 residues. This chain's CDR3 is CASSQARGGYTF. The CDR3 DNA reads TGCGCCAGCAGCCAGGCCCGGGGAGGCTACACCTTC.

The chain combines TRBV5-1 with TRBJ2-1; TRBD2 matches 11 bases. The J segment lost 4 bases and the V segment lost 1 base, leaving 1 base of the junction unmatched. CDR3 size: 15 residues. Germline V gene lookup returns CDR1 SGHRS and CDR2 YFSETQ. The CDR3: CASSLPSGGYNEQFF. CDR3 nucleotides: TGCGCCAGCAGCTTGCCTAGCGGGGGGTACAATGAGCAGTTCTTC.

CDR3 residues: CSVQTVLYEQYF. In DNA form, the CDR3 reads TGCAGCGTCCAGACAGTCCTCTACGAGCAGTACTTC. This chain connects TRBV29-1 to TRBJ2-7; tentatively, D is TRBD1 (5 bases). The germline V and J ends were trimmed by 6 bases and 3 bases, with 12 bases remaining between them. The CDR3 runs 12 residues. The germline V gene encodes CDR1 SQVTM and CDR2 ANQGSEA.

The chain has TRBV27 and TRBJ1-5, with D unresolved. The V gene's germline CDR1 is MNHEY and CDR2 SMNVEV (reference sequence). The CDR3 loop spans 13 amino acids. V was trimmed by 5 bases and J by 7 bases, leaving 12 bases between them. In DNA, the CDR3 is TGTGCCAGCAGTCGCCGAGAGGGCCAGCCCCAGCATTTT. It is translated as CASSRREGQPQHF.

This clone was seen a single time. The chain employs TRBV2 and TRBJ1-4; D may be TRBD1 (5 bases). Germline CDR1 SNHLY, CDR2 FYNNEI. V lost 1 base, J lost 8 bases, and 11 bases lay in between. This CDR3 spans 14 amino acids. CDR3 coding DNA: TGTGCCAGCAGTGAAGGAGGTGGGGGGGAAAAACTGTTTTTT. Translation gives CASSEGGGGEKLFF. Combining the CDR3 with reference TRBV2 and TRBJ1-4 gives the whole variable domain EPEVTQTPSHQVTQMGQEVILRCVPISNHLYFYWYRQILGQKVEFLVSFYNNEISEKSEIFDDQFSVERPDGSNFTLKIRSTKLEDSAMYFCASSEGGGGEKLFFGSGTQLSVL.

V usage is TRBV6-6 and J usage is TRBJ1-1; no clear D. CDR3 size: 15 residues. CDR1 is MNHNY, CDR2 SVGAGI, per germline (reference sequence). V lost 4 bases and J lost 10, with 22 bases in between. The CDR3 reads CASSLIVSELAGAFF. CDR3 coding DNA: TGTGCCAGCAGTTTAATTGTGAGTGAATTGGCAGGAGCTTTCTTT.

This chain's CDR3 is CASMRGQGSYNEQFF. CDR3 coding DNA: TGTGCCAGCATGAGGGGACAGGGTTCCTACAATGAGCAGTTCTTC. The genes are TRBV6-5 and TRBJ2-1; 9 bases are shared with TRBD1. The V and J ends lost 7 bases and 1 base, in that order; junction bases with no gene match: 5. The germline V gene has CDR1 MNHEY and CDR2 SVGAGI. The CDR3 has 15 amino acids.

The chain recombines TRBV2 with TRBJ1-6, with D tentatively TRBD1 (6 bases). The CDR3 is 14 residues long. CDR1 is SNHLY and CDR2 is FYNNEI in the germline V gene. With 6 bases removed from V and 7 bases from J, the gap between germline ends came to 13 bases. Here the CDR3 reads CASREDSTNSPLHF. The CDR3 DNA reads TGTGCCAGCAGGGAGGACAGCACAAATTCACCCCTCCACTTT.

This chain links TRBV14 with TRBJ2-5; tentatively, D is TRBD2 (5 bases). V lost 1 base to trimming and J lost 5 bases, with 11 bases between them. Germline V lookup: CDR1 SGHDN, CDR2 FVKESK. CDR3 length: 14 residues. CDR3 protein: CASSQVGVGETQYF. Written as DNA, the CDR3 is TGTGCCAGCAGCCAAGTCGGGGTGGGCGAGACCCAGTACTTC.

V usage is TRBV27 and J usage is TRBJ1-2; D uncertain. Trimming pared 3 bases from V and 6 bases from J, leaving 11 bases between. Looked up from germline, CDR1 is MNHEY and CDR2 is SMNVEV (reference sequence). The CDR3 covers 13 residues. The DNA for the CDR3 is TGTGCCAGCAGTTTTTTCGGGAAGGATGGCTACACCTTC. It is translated as CASSFFGKDGYTF.